This record concerns one T cell receptor beta chain sequence. What this receptor recognizes is not known. Base qualities were left out, and no much larger clone turns up one base away. The germline V gene encodes CDR1 SGHAT and CDR2 FQDESV (reference sequence). The cysteine opens and the phenylalanine closes a CDR3 of 16 amino acids. Only the CDR3 DNA is retained, 48 bases long and in frame from the first base. V lost 1 base and J lost 3 bases, and the count of bases not matched to a germline gene is 5. These data are taken from a study of regulatory dendritic cells for organ transplantation (TCRdb year 2017). About the investigation overall: To make regulatory dendritic cells, monocytes were cultured with vitamin D3 on days 0 and 4 and with IL-10 on day 4. Before and after allostimulation with regulatory or mature dendritic cells, TCRbeta repertoires were sequenced from sorted naive and memory CD4+ and CD8+ T cells. On day 6, LPS was added to the DC cultures to test how the DCs responded to a strong maturation-inducing agent.

Study-wide findings and limitations: Among the resting subsets, the most alloreactive TCR clonotypes were found in memory CD8+ T cells. Highly diverse repertoires were observed in naive CD4+ and CD8+ T cells, whereas lower diversity was observed in memory cells, and the most oligoclonal repertoires were found in memory CD8+ cells. Only a couple of subjects were sequenced, and considerable between-individual heterogeneity in the alloreactive memory CD8+ T cell pool was noted by the authors. In both subjects, allostimulation led to expansion of memory CD8+ clones, although regulatory dendritic cells appeared to cause more limited expansion than mature dendritic cells did.

The TCRbeta CDR3 regions were amplified in a multiplexed two-step PCR with Vbeta-specific forward primers and Jbeta-specific reverse primers. The TCRbeta libraries were sequenced on an Illumina instrument via the immunoSEQ service. The paper's processing steps were these. V, D and J genes were assigned using IMGT annotation, and counts were corrected for multiplex PCR bias using synthetic CDR3 analogues. Repertoire clonality was computed in the immunoSEQ Analyzer as one minus normalized Shannon entropy. Fisher's exact test with Benjamini-Hochberg false discovery rate control was used to define clonal expansion, with two-tailed P<0.01. Sourced from immuneACCESS, this table was stored by TCRdb with only in-frame sequences that have V and J called. A share of the clones is absent; for the studies checked, an unresolved V gene accounts for under half, and the remainder has no known explanation. The V and J calls and clone size were taken over from that table, and D and trimming were inferred from the DNA. The sample yields fewer than 25,000 clones; roughly 87% were counted once. 0.2% to 0.3% of the sample belongs to the ten largest clones.

Sorted T cell subsets were CFSE-labeled and co-cultured for five to six days with allogeneic regulatory or mature dendritic cells at a 1:10 DC:T ratio. Naive T cells were sorted as CD45RA+ and memory T cells as CD45RO+ CD4+ or CD8+ cells by FACS. T cells for TCR sequencing came from a couple of healthy control subjects. The Qiagen DNeasy Blood & Tissue Kit was used for extraction of genomic DNA. The receptor was derived from a human donor in good health. The sample comprised naive CD4+ T cells from blood cultured with dendritic cells. The cell subset or site label on this specimen signifies: CD45RA+ naive T cells. The rearranged segments are TRBV11-1 and TRBJ2-1, with TRBD1 identical over 8 junction bases. The CDR3 sequence is CASSLGTGGSYNEQFF. Read as DNA, the sequence is TGTGCCAGCAGCTTAGGTACAGGGGGTAGCTACAATGAGCAGTTCTTC.